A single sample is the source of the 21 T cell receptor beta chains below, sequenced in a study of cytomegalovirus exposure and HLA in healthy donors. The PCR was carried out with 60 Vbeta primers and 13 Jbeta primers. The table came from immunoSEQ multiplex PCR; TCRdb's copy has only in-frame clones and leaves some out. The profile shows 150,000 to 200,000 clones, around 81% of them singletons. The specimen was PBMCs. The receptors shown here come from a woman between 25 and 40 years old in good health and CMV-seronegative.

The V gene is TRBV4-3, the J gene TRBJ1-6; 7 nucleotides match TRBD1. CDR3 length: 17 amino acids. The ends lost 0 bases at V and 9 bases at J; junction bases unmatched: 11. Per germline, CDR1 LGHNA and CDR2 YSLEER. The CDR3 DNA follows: TGCGCCAGCAGCCAAGACGTACAGACAGGGTTGTCTTCACCCCTCCACTTT. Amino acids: CASSQDVQTGLSSPLHF.

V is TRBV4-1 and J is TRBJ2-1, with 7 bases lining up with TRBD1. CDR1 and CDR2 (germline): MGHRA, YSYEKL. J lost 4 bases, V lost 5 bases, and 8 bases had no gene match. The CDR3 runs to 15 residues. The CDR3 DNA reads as TGCGCCAGCAGCTTTCGGACAGGACATTACAATGAGCAGTTCTTC. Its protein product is CASSFRTGHYNEQFF.

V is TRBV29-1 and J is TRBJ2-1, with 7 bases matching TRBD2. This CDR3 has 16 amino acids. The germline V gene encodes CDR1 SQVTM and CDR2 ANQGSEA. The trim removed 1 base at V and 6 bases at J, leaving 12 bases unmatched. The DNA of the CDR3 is TGCAGCGTTGAAGGCCCGCGGCGGGGGAGTCTCAATGAGCAGTTCTTC. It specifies CSVEGPRRGSLNEQFF.

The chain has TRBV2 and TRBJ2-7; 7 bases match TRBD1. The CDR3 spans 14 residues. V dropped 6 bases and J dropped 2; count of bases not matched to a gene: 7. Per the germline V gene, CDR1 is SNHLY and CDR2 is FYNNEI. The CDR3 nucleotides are TGTGCCAGCAGGAGAACAGGGGACACCTACGAGCAGTACTTC. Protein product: CASRRTGDTYEQYF. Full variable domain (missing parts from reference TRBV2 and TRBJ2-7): EPEVTQTPSHQVTQMGQEVILRCVPISNHLYFYWYRQILGQKVEFLVSFYNNEISEKSEIFDDQFSVERPDGSNFTLKIRSTKLEDSAMYFCASRRTGDTYEQYFGPGTRLTVT.

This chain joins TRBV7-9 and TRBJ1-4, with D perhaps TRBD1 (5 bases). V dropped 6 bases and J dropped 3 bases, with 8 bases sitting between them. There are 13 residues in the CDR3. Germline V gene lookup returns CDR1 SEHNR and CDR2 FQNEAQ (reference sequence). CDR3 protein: CASSQGANEKLFF. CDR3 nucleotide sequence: TGTGCCAGCAGTCAGGGTGCTAATGAAAAACTGTTTTTT.

The chain's CDR3 is CASSLTSSAYNEQFF. The CDR3 DNA is TGTGCCAGCAGTTTGACCTCTAGCGCGTACAATGAGCAGTTCTTC. The chain joins TRBV27 to TRBJ2-1, with D perhaps TRBD2 (6 bases). The CDR3 is made up of 15 amino acids. Trimming took 3 bases from V and 4 from J, leaving 13 bases between them. Germline lookup yields CDR1 MNHEY and CDR2 SMNVEV (reference sequence).

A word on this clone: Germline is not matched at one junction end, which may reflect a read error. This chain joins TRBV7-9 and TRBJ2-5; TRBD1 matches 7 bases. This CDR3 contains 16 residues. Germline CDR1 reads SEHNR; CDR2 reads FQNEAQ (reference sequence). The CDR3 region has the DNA TGTTCCAGCAGCTCGAAACCGGGACAGCTGCAAGAGACCCAGTACTTC. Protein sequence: CSSSSKPGQLQETQYF.

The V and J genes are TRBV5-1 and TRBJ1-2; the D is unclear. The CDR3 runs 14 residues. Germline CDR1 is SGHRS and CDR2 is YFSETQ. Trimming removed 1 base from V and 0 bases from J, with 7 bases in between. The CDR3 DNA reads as TGCGCCAGCAGCTTGAACAGCCCTAACTATGGCTACACCTTC. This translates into CASSLNSPNYGYTF.

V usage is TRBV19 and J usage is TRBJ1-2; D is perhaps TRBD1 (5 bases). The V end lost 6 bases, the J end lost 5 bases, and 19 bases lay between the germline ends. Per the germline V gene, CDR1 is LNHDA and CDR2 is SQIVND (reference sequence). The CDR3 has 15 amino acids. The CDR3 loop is CASSSGTGVWYGYTF. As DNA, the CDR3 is TGTGCCAGTAGCTCCGGGACTGGGGTATGGTATGGCTACACCTTC.

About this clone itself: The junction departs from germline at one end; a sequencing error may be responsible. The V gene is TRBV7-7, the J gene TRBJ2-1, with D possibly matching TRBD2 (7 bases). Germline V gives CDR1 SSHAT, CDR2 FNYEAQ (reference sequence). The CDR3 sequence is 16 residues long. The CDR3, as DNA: TGTGCTAGCAGGTCACCGCGACGGGGGGCGAACAATGAGCAGTTCTTC. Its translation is CASRSPRRGANNEQFF.

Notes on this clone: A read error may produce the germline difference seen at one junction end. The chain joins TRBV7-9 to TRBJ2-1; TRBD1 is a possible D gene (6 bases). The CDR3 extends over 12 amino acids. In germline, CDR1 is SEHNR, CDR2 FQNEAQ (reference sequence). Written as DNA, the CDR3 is TGTTCCAGCGGAACAGGGCCAAATGAGCAGTTCTTC. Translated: CSSGTGPNEQFF.

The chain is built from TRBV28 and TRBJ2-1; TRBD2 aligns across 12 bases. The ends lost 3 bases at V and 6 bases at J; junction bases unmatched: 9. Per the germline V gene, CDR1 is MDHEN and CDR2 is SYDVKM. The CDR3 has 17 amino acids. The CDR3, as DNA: TGTGCCAGCAGTTTGGGGCTAGCGGGGGGGCCGGCCAATGAGCAGTTCTTC. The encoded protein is CASSLGLAGGPANEQFF.

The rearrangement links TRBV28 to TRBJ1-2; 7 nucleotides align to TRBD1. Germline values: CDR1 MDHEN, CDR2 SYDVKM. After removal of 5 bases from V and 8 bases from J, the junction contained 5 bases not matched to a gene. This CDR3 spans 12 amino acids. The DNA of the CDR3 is TGTGCCAGCAGTGACAGGGTGGAGGGCTACACCTTC. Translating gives CASSDRVEGYTF.

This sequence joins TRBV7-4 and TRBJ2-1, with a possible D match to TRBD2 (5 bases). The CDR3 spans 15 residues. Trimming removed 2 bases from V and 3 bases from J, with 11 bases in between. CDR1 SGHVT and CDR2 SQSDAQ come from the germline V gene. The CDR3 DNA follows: TGTGCCAGCAGCTTACGGGGAACCCTCTACAATGAGCAGTTCTTC. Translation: CASSLRGTLYNEQFF.

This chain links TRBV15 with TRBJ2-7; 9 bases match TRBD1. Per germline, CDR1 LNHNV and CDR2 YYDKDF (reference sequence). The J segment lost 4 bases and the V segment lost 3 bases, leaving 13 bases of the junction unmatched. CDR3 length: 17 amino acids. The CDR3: CATSSLIPGQGSYEQYF. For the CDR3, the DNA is TGTGCCACCAGCAGCCTGATCCCGGGACAGGGATCTTACGAGCAGTACTTC. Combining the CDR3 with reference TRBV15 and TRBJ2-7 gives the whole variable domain DAMVIQNPRYQVTQFGKPVTLSCSQTLNHNVMYWYQQKSSQAPKLLFHYYDKDFNNEADTPDNFQSRRPNTSFCFLDIRSPGLGDTAMYLCATSSLIPGQGSYEQYFGPGTRLTVT.

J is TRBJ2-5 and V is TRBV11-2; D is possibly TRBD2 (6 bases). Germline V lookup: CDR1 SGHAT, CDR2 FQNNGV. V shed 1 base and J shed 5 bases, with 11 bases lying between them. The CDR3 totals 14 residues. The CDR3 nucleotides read TGTGCCAGCAGCTTAGGGAGGGGATACGAGACCCAGTACTTC. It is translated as CASSLGRGYETQYF.

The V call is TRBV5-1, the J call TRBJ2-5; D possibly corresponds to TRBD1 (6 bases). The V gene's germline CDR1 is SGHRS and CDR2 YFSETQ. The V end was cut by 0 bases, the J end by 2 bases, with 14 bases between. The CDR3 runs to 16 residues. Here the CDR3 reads CASSLGQGIMQETQYF. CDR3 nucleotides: TGCGCCAGCAGCTTGGGGCAGGGGATAATGCAAGAGACCCAGTACTTC.

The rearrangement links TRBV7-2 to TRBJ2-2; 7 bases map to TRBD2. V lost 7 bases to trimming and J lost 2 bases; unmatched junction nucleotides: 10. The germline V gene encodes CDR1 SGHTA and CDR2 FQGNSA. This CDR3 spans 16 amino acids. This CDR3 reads CASTWTRSPNTGELFF. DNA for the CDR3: TGTGCCAGCACCTGGACTAGATCCCCTAACACCGGGGAGCTGTTTTTT. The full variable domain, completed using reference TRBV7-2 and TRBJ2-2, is GAGVSQSPSNKVTEKGKDVELRCDPISGHTALYWYRQSLGQGLEFLIYFQGNSAPDKSGLPSDRFSAERTGGSVSTLTIQRTQQEDSAVYLCASTWTRSPNTGELFFGEGSRLTVL.

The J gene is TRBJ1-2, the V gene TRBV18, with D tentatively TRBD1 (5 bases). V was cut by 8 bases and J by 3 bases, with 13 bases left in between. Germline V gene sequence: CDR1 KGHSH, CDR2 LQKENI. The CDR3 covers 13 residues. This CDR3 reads CASAPGGDYGYTF. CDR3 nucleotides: TGTGCCAGCGCCCCAGGAGGGGACTATGGCTACACCTTC.

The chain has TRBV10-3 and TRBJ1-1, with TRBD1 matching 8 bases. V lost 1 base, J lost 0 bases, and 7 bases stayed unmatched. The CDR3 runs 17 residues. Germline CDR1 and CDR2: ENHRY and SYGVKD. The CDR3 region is CAISEYPGGEMNTEAFF. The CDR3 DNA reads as TGTGCCATCAGTGAGTACCCAGGGGGCGAAATGAACACTGAAGCTTTCTTT.

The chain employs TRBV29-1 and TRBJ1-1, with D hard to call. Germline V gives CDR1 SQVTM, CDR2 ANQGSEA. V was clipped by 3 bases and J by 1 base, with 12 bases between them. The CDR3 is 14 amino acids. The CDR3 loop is CSVDPVRGNTEAFF. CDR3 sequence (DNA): TGCAGCGTTGATCCGGTTAGAGGGAACACTGAAGCTTTCTTT.